This T cell receptor beta chain was captured in a study of blood T cell repertoires in COVID-19. Study context: Samples representing acute and convalescent COVID-19 were sourced from the United States, Italy and Spain.

As originally analysed: Nucleated cell counts were estimated from reference gene primer amplification. Assay: immunoSEQ multiplex PCR; the TCRdb copy retains only in-frame clones and omits some. The DNA was the basis for D and trimming; V, J and clone size are from that table. The data show fewer than 250,000 clones, approximately 84% seen once. Material for sequencing was peripheral blood. The TCR was taken from a man aged 50-59 years with COVID-19, enrolled during active disease.

CDR3 amino acids: CASSAWGGHGTGELFF. CDR3 nucleotide sequence: TGTGCCAGCAGCGCCTGGGGGGGCCACGGAACCGGGGAGCTGTTTTTT. This chain links TRBV7-2 with TRBJ2-2, with D tentatively TRBD2 (7 bases). Trimming shortened V by 5 bases and J by 5 bases, and 18 bases separated the two germline ends. The CDR3 runs to 16 residues. In germline, CDR1 is SGHTA, CDR2 FQGNSA. The full variable domain, completed using reference TRBV7-2 and TRBJ2-2, is GAGVSQSPSNKVTEKGKDVELRCDPISGHTALYWYRQSLGQGLEFLIYFQGNSAPDKSGLPSDRFSAERTGGSVSTLTIQRTQQEDSAVYLCASSAWGGHGTGELFFGEGSRLTVL.